Sequencing of this TCR beta chain was carried out in a study of post-analysis software for immune sequencing data (dated by TCRdb to about 2015). With regard to the full study: The recorded disease courses included relapsing-remitting, secondary progressive and progressive-relapsing multiple sclerosis, and some patients had no subtype annotation. The patient repertoires were set against eleven to twelve previously published healthy control repertoires from donors whose ages ranged from about 6 to 25 years. A subset of samples was prepared in parallel using single-end sample barcoding, then pooled and co-amplified after Illumina adapter ligation.

The method behind the library was PCR. The reads were generated on an Illumina HiSeq 2500. Unique molecular identifiers were incorporated into TCR beta cDNA libraries to reduce PCR and sequencing biases. Per 1 to 10 million input T cells, approximately 500,000 cDNA molecules were obtained, such that each molecule approximated one T cell. The patient libraries were prepared and sequenced with the same protocol used for the earlier healthy control dataset. Within a given batch, samples were prepared together, multiplexed and sequenced on the same HiSeq lane. From the authors' description of their analysis: Raw barcoded reads were processed with MIGEC, discarding single-read molecular identifier groups before consensus assembly and CDR3 extraction. Clonotype tables were post-analysed with VDJtools, and diversity was normalized by down-sampling all datasets to the smallest sample size. In repertoire overlap clustering, CDR3 amino acid sequences, but not nucleotide sequences, were matched to correct batch-related cross-sample contamination. In TCRdb, the public reads were trimmed at Q25 with fastp and aligned with MiXCR, with productive beta chains retained. Each entry is one CDR3 protein sequence, shown with its most common DNA and genes. These V and J calls originate from TCRdb's pipeline instead of the authors' own analysis. In this sample the table shows hundreds of thousands of distinct CDR3 sequences, about 57% of which occur a single time. The top ten clonotypes cover approximately 4.4% of the sample.

TCR beta repertoires were profiled from peripheral blood of under 15 young patients with multiple sclerosis to demonstrate the VDJtools post-analysis software. The multiple sclerosis patients were children and adolescents between roughly 6 and 17 years of age. The CDR3 runs 14 amino acids, cysteine and phenylalanine included. Of the read, only the CDR3 DNA is kept; its 42 bases are in frame from base 1. As encoded in the germline V gene, CDR1 is SNHLY while CDR2 is FYNNEI. A distance of 9 bases separates the germline ends of V and J, which lose 2 bases and 1 base respectively. Notes on this clonotype: The specificity of this receptor is unknown. Within one base of it there is no much larger clone, and no base qualities were kept.

The paper's findings and limits, for the study overall: When samples were clustered directly using the F measure, samples prepared in the same batch co-clustered strongly, which prompted a batch-effect correction. Significantly lower normalized Chao1 diversity was found in multiple sclerosis patients than in controls, suggesting substantial peripheral T-cell clonal expansion. The control group was slightly older than the multiple sclerosis patient group. A few TRBV segments, including TRBV5-6, TRBV5-1 and TRBV20-1, were significantly more frequent in patients than controls.

This clonotype was sampled from a girl aged 10-17 years with multiple sclerosis. Recombination connected TRBV2 to TRBJ2-7; possibly the D gene is TRBD2, per 5 matching bases. Material for sequencing was blood. The sequenced DNA is TGTGCCAGCAGTGAAACAGCGGTATCCTACGAGCAGTACTTC. It translates as CASSETAVSYEQYF.